These 30 T cell receptor beta chains came from one sample sequenced in a study of cytomegalovirus exposure and HLA in healthy donors. Assay: immunoSEQ multiplex PCR; the TCRdb copy retains only in-frame clones and omits some. The table has approximately 240,000 clones, about 93% seen once. The sample comprised PBMCs. The source is a woman younger than 35 in good health and CMV-seronegative.

The chain couples TRBV6-5 to TRBJ1-1, with 8 bases matching TRBD1. This CDR3 is built from 14 residues. Germline V lookup: CDR1 MNHEY, CDR2 SVGAGI. Trimming took 7 bases from V and 3 from J; bases not matched to a gene: 7. The CDR3 DNA follows: TGTGCCAGCACTCGGACAGGGAGGTACACTGAAGCTTTCTTT. It yields the protein CASTRTGRYTEAFF.

J is TRBJ2-4 and V is TRBV6-6, with 7 nucleotides matching TRBD1. Germline trimming cut 0 bases from V and 7 bases from J; bases unmatched to any gene: 3. Germline V CDR1 and CDR2: MNHNY, SVGAGI (reference sequence). The CDR3 has 14 residues. The CDR3: CASSYSGQPNIQYF. CDR3 in DNA: TGTGCCAGCAGTTACTCGGGACAGCCCAACATTCAGTACTTC.

This clone was seen a handful of times. The chain joins TRBV28 to TRBJ1-2; 7 nucleotides match TRBD1. The CDR3 has 14 amino acids. Per germline, CDR1 MDHEN and CDR2 SYDVKM. V lost 5 bases and J lost 8; bases outside the gene matches: 11. The CDR3 DNA sequence: TGTGCCAGCAGTAGAGTACAGAGGGGGCAAGGCTACACCTTC. Protein sequence: CASSRVQRGQGYTF.

The V and J genes are TRBV7-8 and TRBJ1-5; tentatively, D is TRBD1 (5 bases). V was clipped by 5 bases and J by 7 bases, with 18 bases between them. The CDR3 is made up of 15 amino acids. CDR1 and CDR2 (germline): SGHVS, FQNEAQ. CDR3 in amino acids: CASSHHRDWGQPQHF. DNA for the CDR3: TGTGCCAGCAGCCATCACCGGGACTGGGGACAGCCCCAGCATTTT.

The chain uses TRBV30 and TRBJ1-2; D is unclear. Germline CDR1 reads GTSNPN; CDR2 reads SVGIG (reference sequence). CDR3 length equals 13 residues. Trimming took off 4 bases at V and 0 bases at J, with 9 bases between the two ends. The CDR3: CAWNPGANYGYTF. The CDR3 DNA reads TGTGCCTGGAACCCTGGAGCTAACTATGGCTACACCTTC.

The V and J genes are TRBV5-1 and TRBJ1-2; 7 bases match TRBD1. CDR1 is SGHRS and CDR2 is YFSETQ in the germline V gene. V gave up 0 bases and J gave up 7 bases; unmatched junction bases: 3. The CDR3 is made up of 13 amino acids. The CDR3 loop reads CASSLGTGGGYTF. The CDR3 region has the DNA TGCGCCAGCAGCTTGGGGACAGGAGGTGGCTACACCTTC.

V gene TRBV6-6 combines with J gene TRBJ2-7, with 9 bases lining up with TRBD2. This CDR3 comprises 16 residues. The J segment lost 3 bases and the V segment lost 7 bases, leaving 13 bases of the junction unmatched. Per germline, CDR1 MNHNY and CDR2 SVGAGI (reference sequence). CDR3 amino acids: CASIHKNSGRDYEQYF. The CDR3 DNA reads as TGTGCCAGCATTCACAAAAATAGCGGGAGAGACTACGAGCAGTACTTC.

V gene TRBV19 combines with J gene TRBJ2-1; 10 nucleotides line up with TRBD2. Germline assignment: CDR1 LNHDA and CDR2 SQIVND (reference sequence). J was trimmed by 3 bases and V by 2 bases; bases with no gene match: 4. This CDR3 is 16 amino acids long. DNA for the CDR3: TGTGCCAGTAGTATAACCCGACTAGCGGGCTACAATGAGCAGTTCTTC. Its translation: CASSITRLAGYNEQFF.

The rearrangement uses TRBV13 and TRBJ2-3; TRBD1 matches 7 bases. Germline V CDR1 and CDR2: PRHDT, FYEKMQ (reference sequence). V lost 5 bases to trimming and J lost 6 bases; unmatched junction nucleotides: 8. This CDR3 spans 14 amino acids. The CDR3 sequence: CASSRGQSTDTQYF. The DNA of the CDR3 is TGTGCCAGCAGCCGGGGACAGTCAACCGATACGCAGTATTTT.

This clone was observed many times. The V and J genes are TRBV6-4 and TRBJ2-1; 10 bases fit TRBD1. Germline V lookup: CDR1 MRHNA, CDR2 SNTAGT. V trimming: 3 bases; J trimming: 5 bases; junction bases outside the gene matches: 1. There are 14 residues in the CDR3. CDR3: CASSEGTGDNEQFF. In nucleotides, the CDR3 is TGTGCCAGCAGTGAGGGGACAGGGGACAATGAGCAGTTCTTC.

The genes are TRBV30 and TRBJ1-6, with 10 bases matching TRBD1. The germline V gene encodes CDR1 GTSNPN and CDR2 SVGIG (reference sequence). CDR3 size: 15 residues. The trim removed 3 bases at V and 8 bases at J, leaving 7 bases unmatched. CDR3: CAWRGRTGGHSPLHF. The CDR3 DNA reads as TGTGCCTGGAGAGGTCGGACAGGGGGACATTCACCCCTCCACTTT.

The rearrangement joins TRBV7-8 to TRBJ2-1; 12 bases are shared with TRBD2. V was clipped by 5 bases and J by 6 bases; unmatched bases: 14. There are 18 residues in the CDR3. In germline, CDR1 is SGHVS, CDR2 FQNEAQ. The CDR3, as DNA: TGTGCCAGCAGCATCCCCCTACTAGCGGGAGGTCTGCGCAATGAGCAGTTCTTC. It specifies CASSIPLLAGGLRNEQFF.

This chain joins TRBV27 and TRBJ1-3; maybe TRBD1 (6 bases). Germline CDR1 reads MNHEY; CDR2 reads SMNVEV (reference sequence). The CDR3 covers 16 residues. The V and J ends lost 3 bases and 0 bases respectively, with 12 bases between them. CDR3 in DNA: TGTGCCAGCAGTTTGGGAACAGGGACCTCTGGAAACACCATATATTTT. It codes for CASSLGTGTSGNTIYF.

On this clone: Other DNA sequences from this sample encode an identical CDR3 as well. The gene calls are TRBV6-5 and TRBJ2-3; possibly TRBD2 for D (5 bases). The CDR3 length is 14 residues. Germline V gene sequence: CDR1 MNHEY, CDR2 SVGAGI. Between the trimmed V and J ends, which lost 0 bases and 1 base, there was a span of 5 bases. The CDR3 loop reads CASSYSRGTDTQYF. DNA for the CDR3: TGTGCCAGCAGTTACTCGCGGGGCACAGATACGCAGTATTTT.

This clone appeared once. The chain recombines TRBV7-8 with TRBJ2-1; 14 bases fit TRBD2. The germline V gene encodes CDR1 SGHVS and CDR2 FQNEAQ. J gave up 5 bases and V 5 bases, and 2 bases lay outside the gene matches. The CDR3 is 15 amino acids. The CDR3 DNA is TGTGCCAGCAGCCGACTAGCGGGAGGGCACAATGAGCAGTTCTTC. Amino acids: CASSRLAGGHNEQFF.

To note about this clone: The same CDR3 can be traced to other DNA sequences in this sample. V usage is TRBV6-1 and J usage is TRBJ2-5; the match to TRBD1 covers 7 bases. Germline assignment: CDR1 MNHNS and CDR2 SASEGT. V lost 6 bases and J lost 5; bases outside the gene matches: 6. The CDR3 spans 13 residues. Written as DNA, the CDR3 is TGTGCCAGCAGCGCTACAGGGGAGGAGACCCAGTACTTC. This sequence encodes CASSATGEETQYF.

This chain connects TRBV19 to TRBJ1-1, with D perhaps TRBD1 (6 bases). The germline V gene has CDR1 LNHDA and CDR2 SQIVND (reference sequence). The CDR3 spans 15 residues. V lost 6 bases to trimming and J lost 1 base, with 15 bases between them. As DNA, the CDR3 is TGTGCCAGTAGCATAAGACAGGTTAAGAACACTGAAGCTTTCTTT. Its translation is CASSIRQVKNTEAFF. Filled out from reference TRBV19 and TRBJ1-1, the complete variable domain reads DGGITQSPKYLFRKEGQNVTLSCEQNLNHDAMYWYRQDPGQGLRLIYYSQIVNDFQKGDIAEGYSVSREKKESFPLTVTSAQKNPTAFYLCASSIRQVKNTEAFFGQGTRLTVV.

The CDR3 here is CATNPTGGYEQYF. CDR3 sequence (DNA): TGTGCCACCAACCCGACAGGGGGGTACGAGCAGTACTTC. V is TRBV10-3 and J is TRBJ2-7; 9 nucleotides match TRBD1. This CDR3 has 13 amino acids. V lost 10 bases, J lost 4 bases, and 8 bases stayed unmatched. Germline CDR1 is ENHRY and CDR2 is SYGVKD.

V gene TRBV5-1 combines with J gene TRBJ2-3; 14 bases align to TRBD2. Germline CDR1 and CDR2: SGHRS and YFSETQ. This CDR3 is 18 amino acids long. V gave up 0 bases and J gave up 0 bases; unmatched junction bases: 3. The CDR3 bases are TGCGCCAGCAGCTTGGGACTAGCGGGAGGGACTAGCACAGATACGCAGTATTTT. It is translated as CASSLGLAGGTSTDTQYF.

This chain uses TRBV5-1 with TRBJ2-5; 11 nucleotides align to TRBD2. This CDR3 has 15 amino acids. CDR1 SGHRS and CDR2 YFSETQ come from the germline V gene. V lost 0 bases, J lost 5 bases, and 3 bases stayed unmatched. The chain's CDR3 is CASSLGLAGGETQYF. The CDR3 nucleotides are TGCGCCAGCAGCTTGGGTCTAGCGGGAGGTGAGACCCAGTACTTC.

The V and J genes are TRBV5-1 and TRBJ1-5; TRBD1 aligns across 8 bases. The ends lost 4 bases at V and 11 bases at J; junction bases unmatched: 8. CDR3 length: 13 residues. Germline CDR1 and CDR2: SGHRS and YFSETQ. CDR3 DNA: TGCGCCAGCAGCACCAGGACAGGGAAAACCCAGCATTTT. As protein: CASSTRTGKTQHF.

CDR3 DNA sequence: TGTGCCAGCAGCGGCAGACTCGGCAACACTGAAGCTTTCTTT. This sequence encodes CASSGRLGNTEAFF. The chain has TRBV9 and TRBJ1-1; D gene unclear. The V end was cut by 3 bases, the J end by 2 bases, with 11 bases between. The germline gives CDR1 SGDLS, CDR2 YYNGEE. This CDR3 spans 14 amino acids.

This sequence joins TRBV30 and TRBJ1-2; 10 bases line up with TRBD1. The junction had 3 bases not matched to a gene; V was cut back by 1 base and J by 1 base. Germline V gene sequence: CDR1 GTSNPN, CDR2 SVGIG (reference sequence). This CDR3 spans 15 amino acids. CDR3: CAWSADRGLNYGYTF. As DNA, the CDR3 is TGTGCCTGGAGTGCAGACAGGGGGCTTAACTATGGCTACACCTTC.

The rearrangement links TRBV19 to TRBJ1-5; D not certain. V was clipped by 5 bases and J by 3 bases, with 17 bases between them. CDR1 is LNHDA and CDR2 is SQIVND in the germline V gene (reference sequence). There are 16 residues in the CDR3. The CDR3 loop is CASSLRFRGNNQPQHF. For the CDR3, the DNA is TGTGCCAGTAGTTTACGGTTCCGGGGAAACAATCAGCCCCAGCATTTT. The complete variable domain, with remaining parts taken from reference TRBV19 and TRBJ1-5, reads DGGITQSPKYLFRKEGQNVTLSCEQNLNHDAMYWYRQDPGQGLRLIYYSQIVNDFQKGDIAEGYSVSREKKESFPLTVTSAQKNPTAFYLCASSLRFRGNNQPQHFGDGTRLSIL.

The chain carries TRBV5-1 and TRBJ2-1, with 11 bases aligning to TRBD2. V gave up 5 bases and J gave up 8 bases; unmatched junction bases: 6. Germline V gene data show CDR1 as SGHRS and CDR2 as YFSETQ. The CDR3 has 14 amino acids. Here the CDR3 DNA reads TGCGCCAGCAGTTCATCGACTAGCGGGGATGAGCAGTTCTTC. Amino acid sequence: CASSSSTSGDEQFF.

With regard to this clone: Germline is not matched at one junction end, which may reflect a read error. V gene TRBV5-1 combines with J gene TRBJ2-7, with 7 bases matching TRBD2. Germline V CDR1 and CDR2: SGHRS, YFSETQ. This CDR3 is 14 amino acids long. This chain's CDR3 is CASRRTSSSDEQYF. The DNA of the CDR3 is TGCGCCAGCAGACGGACTAGTTCCTCCGACGAGCAGTACTTC.

The CDR3 DNA is TGCGCCAGCAGGCGGGACAGGGCCGACAATGAGCAGTTCTTC. Translation: CASRRDRADNEQFF. The chain links TRBV10-1 to TRBJ2-1, with TRBD1 identical over 9 bases. With 6 bases clipped from V and 5 bases from J, the junction kept 5 bases outside the gene matches. The CDR3 is made up of 14 amino acids. Germline V gene data show CDR1 as WNHNN and CDR2 as SYGVQD (reference sequence).

V is TRBV6-6 and J is TRBJ1-2; 8 bases line up with TRBD1. The CDR3 runs to 12 residues. V was pared by 6 bases and J by 6 bases, with 3 bases of the junction left unmatched. The germline gives CDR1 MNHNY, CDR2 SVGAGI (reference sequence). In nucleotides, the CDR3 is TGTGCCAGCAGCCCGACAGGGGATGGCTACACCTTC. This sequence encodes CASSPTGDGYTF.

J is TRBJ1-6 and V is TRBV27; D is undetermined. Trimming cost V 5 bases and J 0 bases, with 5 bases left between them. The CDR3 contains 14 residues. CDR1 is MNHEY, CDR2 SMNVEV, per germline (reference sequence). The CDR3, as DNA: TGTGCCAGCAGTCTAAGCTCCTATAATTCACCCCTCCACTTT. Its translation: CASSLSSYNSPLHF.

This clone has more than one count but fewer than ten. This chain connects TRBV30 to TRBJ1-5, with D perhaps TRBD1 (6 bases). The CDR3 covers 14 residues. Trimming stripped 2 bases from V and 3 bases from J, with 11 bases between. The germline V gene encodes CDR1 GTSNPN and CDR2 SVGIG (reference sequence). The CDR3, as DNA: TGTGCCTGGAGTTCAGGGACACCCAATCAGCCCCAGCATTTT. The encoded protein is CAWSSGTPNQPQHF.